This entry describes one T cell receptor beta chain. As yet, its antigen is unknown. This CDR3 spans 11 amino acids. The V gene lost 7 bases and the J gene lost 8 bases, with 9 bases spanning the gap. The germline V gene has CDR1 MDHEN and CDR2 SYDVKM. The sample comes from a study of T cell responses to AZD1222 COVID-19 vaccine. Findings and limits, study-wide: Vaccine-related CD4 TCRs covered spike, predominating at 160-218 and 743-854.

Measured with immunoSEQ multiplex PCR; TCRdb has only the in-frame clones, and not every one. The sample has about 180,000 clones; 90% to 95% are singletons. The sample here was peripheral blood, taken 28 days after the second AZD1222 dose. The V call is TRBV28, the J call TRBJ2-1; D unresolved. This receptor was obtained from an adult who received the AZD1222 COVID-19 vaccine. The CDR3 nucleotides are TGTGCCAGCACCCATCTCCATGAGCAGTTCTTC. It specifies CASTHLHEQFF.